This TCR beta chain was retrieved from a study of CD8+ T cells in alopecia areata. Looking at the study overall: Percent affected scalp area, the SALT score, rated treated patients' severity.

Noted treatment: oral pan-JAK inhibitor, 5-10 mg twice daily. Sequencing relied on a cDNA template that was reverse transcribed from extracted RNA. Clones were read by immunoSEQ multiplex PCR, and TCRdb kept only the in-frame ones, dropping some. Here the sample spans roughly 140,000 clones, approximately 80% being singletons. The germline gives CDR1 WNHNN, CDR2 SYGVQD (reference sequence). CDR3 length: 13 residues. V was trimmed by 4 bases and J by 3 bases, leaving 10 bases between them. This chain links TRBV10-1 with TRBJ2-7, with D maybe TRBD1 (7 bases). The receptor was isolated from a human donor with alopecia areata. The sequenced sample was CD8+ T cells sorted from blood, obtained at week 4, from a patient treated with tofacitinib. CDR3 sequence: CASSGGTDYEQYF. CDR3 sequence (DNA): TGCGCCAGCAGTGGCGGGACAGACTACGAGCAGTACTTC.